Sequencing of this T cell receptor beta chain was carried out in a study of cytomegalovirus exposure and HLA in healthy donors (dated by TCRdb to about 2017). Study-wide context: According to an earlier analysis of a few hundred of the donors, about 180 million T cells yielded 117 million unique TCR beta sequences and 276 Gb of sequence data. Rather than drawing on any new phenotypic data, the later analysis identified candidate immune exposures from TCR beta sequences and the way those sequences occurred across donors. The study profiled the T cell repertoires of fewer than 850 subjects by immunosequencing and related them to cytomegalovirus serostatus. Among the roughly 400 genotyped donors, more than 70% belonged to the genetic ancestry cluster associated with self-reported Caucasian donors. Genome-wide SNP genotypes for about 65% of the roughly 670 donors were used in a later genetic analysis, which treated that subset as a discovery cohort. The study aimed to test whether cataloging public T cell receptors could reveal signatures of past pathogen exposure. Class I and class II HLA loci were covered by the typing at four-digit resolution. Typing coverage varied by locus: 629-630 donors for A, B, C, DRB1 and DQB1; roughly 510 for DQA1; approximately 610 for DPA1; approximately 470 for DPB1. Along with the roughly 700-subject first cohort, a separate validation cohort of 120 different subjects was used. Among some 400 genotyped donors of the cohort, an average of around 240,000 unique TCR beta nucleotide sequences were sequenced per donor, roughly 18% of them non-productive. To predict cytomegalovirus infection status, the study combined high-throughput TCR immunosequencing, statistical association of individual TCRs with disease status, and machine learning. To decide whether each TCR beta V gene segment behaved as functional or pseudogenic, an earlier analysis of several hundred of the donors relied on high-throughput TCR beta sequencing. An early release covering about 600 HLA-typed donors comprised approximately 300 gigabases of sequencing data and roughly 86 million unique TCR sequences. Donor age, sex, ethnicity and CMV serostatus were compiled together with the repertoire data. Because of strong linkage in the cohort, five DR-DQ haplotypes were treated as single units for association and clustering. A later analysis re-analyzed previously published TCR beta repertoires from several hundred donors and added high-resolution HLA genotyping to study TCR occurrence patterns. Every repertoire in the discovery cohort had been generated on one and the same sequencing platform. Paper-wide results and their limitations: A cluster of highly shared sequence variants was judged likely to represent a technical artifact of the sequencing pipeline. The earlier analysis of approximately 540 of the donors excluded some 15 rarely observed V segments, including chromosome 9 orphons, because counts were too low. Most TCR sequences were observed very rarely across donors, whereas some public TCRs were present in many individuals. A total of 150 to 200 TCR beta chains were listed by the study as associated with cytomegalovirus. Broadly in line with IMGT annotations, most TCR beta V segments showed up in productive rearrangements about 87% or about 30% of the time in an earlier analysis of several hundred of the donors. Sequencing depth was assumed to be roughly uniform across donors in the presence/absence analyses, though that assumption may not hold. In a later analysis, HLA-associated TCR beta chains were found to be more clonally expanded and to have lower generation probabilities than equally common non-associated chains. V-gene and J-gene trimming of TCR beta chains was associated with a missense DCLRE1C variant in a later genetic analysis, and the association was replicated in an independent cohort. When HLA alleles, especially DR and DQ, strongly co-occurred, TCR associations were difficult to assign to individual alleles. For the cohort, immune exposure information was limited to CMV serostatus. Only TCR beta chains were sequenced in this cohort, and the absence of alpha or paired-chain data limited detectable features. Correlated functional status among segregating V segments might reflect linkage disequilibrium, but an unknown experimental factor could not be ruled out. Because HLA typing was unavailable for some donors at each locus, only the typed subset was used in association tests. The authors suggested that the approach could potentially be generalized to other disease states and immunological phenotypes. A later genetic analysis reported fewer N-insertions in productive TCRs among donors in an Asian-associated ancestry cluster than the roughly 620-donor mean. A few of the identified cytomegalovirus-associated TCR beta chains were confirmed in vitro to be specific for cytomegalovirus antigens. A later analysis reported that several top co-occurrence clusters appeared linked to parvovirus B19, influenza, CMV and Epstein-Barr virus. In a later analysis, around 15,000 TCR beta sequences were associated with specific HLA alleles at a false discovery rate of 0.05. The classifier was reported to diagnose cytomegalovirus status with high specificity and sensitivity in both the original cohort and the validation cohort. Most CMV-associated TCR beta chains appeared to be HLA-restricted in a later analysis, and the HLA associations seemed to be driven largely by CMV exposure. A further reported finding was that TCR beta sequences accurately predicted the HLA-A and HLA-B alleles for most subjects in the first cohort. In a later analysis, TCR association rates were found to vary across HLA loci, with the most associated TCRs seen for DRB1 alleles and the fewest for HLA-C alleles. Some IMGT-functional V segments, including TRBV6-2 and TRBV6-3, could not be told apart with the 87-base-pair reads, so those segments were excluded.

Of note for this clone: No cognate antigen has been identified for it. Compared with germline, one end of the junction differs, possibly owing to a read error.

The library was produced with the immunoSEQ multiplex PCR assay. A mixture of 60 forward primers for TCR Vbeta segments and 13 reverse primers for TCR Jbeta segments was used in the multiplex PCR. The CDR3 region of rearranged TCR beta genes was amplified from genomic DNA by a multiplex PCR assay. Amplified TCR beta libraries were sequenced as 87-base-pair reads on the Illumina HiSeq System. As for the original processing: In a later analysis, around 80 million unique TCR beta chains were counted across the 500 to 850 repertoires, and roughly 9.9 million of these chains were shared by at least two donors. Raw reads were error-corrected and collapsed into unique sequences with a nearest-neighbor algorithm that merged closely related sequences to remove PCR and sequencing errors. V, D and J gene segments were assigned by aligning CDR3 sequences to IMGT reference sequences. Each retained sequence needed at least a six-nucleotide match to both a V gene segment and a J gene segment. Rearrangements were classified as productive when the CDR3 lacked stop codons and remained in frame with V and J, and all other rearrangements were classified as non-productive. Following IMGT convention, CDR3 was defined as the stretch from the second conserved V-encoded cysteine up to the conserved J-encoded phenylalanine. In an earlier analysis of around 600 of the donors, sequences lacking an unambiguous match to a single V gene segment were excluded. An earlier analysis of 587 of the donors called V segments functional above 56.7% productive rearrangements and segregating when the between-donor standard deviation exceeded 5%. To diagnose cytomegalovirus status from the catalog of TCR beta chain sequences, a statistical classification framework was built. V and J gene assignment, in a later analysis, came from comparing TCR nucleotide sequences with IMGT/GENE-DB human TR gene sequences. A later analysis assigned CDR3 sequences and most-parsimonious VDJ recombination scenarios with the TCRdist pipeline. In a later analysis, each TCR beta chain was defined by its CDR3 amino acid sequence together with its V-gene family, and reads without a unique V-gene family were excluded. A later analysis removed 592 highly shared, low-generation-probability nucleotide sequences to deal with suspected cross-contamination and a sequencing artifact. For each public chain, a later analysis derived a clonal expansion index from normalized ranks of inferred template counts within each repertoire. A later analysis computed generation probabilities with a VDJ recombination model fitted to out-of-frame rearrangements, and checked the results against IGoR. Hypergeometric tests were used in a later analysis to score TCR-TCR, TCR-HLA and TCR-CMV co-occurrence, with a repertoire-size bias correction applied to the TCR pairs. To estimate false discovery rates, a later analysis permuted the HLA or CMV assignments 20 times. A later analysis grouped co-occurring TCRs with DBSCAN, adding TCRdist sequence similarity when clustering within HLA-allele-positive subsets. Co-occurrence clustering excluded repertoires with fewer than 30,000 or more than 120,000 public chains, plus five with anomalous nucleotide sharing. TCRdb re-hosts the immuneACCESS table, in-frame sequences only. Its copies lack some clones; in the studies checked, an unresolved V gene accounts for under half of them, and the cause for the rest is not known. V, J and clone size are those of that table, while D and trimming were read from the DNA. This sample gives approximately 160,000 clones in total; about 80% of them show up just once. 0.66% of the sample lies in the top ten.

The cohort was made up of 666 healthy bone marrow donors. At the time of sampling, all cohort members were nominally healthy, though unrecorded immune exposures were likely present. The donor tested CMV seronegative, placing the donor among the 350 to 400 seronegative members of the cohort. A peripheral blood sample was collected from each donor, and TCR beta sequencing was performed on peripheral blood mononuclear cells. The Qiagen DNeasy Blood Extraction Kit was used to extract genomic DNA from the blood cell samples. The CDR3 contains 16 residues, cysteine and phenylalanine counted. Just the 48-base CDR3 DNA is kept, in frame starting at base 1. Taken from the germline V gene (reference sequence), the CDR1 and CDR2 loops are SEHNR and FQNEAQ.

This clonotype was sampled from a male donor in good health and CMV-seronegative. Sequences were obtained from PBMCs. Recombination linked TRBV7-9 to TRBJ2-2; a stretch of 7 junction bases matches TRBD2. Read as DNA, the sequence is TGTTCCAGCAGCTTCGGGGGGACGACGAACACCGGGGAGCTGTTTTTT. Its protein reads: CSSSFGGTTNTGELFF.